This TCR beta chain is drawn from a study of shared clonotypes between healthy human individuals. Study at large: Three plates each covered CD4 naive and memory; CD8 naive two, CD8 memory one.

Remarks on this clone: Its cognate antigen is unknown. Other DNA sequences in the sample encode the same CDR3.

Losses at the gene ends were 9 bases for V and 1 base for J; bases not matched to a gene: 5. The CDR3 covers 13 residues. Per the germline V gene, CDR1 is LNHDA and CDR2 is SQIVND (reference sequence). Overall study findings and caveats: Naive CD4 clonotypes overlapped across several donors at about 5.3%. Estimated clonotype richness was generally higher in naive than memory subsets. Despite large depth, rarefaction showed incomplete sorted-subset sequencing.

The protocol was immunoSEQ multiplex PCR, while the TCRdb copy is restricted to in-frame clones and leaves out a portion. The sample lists about 710,000 clones; 72% were seen once. V gene TRBV19 combines with J gene TRBJ1-2; 7 nucleotides match TRBD1. The source material was memory CD4+ T cells sorted from blood. Subset defined: CD45RA-negative fraction. The TCR comes from a young woman in good health. CDR3: CASTTGVNYGYTF. The CDR3 DNA follows: TGTGCCAGCACAACAGGGGTTAACTATGGCTACACCTTC.